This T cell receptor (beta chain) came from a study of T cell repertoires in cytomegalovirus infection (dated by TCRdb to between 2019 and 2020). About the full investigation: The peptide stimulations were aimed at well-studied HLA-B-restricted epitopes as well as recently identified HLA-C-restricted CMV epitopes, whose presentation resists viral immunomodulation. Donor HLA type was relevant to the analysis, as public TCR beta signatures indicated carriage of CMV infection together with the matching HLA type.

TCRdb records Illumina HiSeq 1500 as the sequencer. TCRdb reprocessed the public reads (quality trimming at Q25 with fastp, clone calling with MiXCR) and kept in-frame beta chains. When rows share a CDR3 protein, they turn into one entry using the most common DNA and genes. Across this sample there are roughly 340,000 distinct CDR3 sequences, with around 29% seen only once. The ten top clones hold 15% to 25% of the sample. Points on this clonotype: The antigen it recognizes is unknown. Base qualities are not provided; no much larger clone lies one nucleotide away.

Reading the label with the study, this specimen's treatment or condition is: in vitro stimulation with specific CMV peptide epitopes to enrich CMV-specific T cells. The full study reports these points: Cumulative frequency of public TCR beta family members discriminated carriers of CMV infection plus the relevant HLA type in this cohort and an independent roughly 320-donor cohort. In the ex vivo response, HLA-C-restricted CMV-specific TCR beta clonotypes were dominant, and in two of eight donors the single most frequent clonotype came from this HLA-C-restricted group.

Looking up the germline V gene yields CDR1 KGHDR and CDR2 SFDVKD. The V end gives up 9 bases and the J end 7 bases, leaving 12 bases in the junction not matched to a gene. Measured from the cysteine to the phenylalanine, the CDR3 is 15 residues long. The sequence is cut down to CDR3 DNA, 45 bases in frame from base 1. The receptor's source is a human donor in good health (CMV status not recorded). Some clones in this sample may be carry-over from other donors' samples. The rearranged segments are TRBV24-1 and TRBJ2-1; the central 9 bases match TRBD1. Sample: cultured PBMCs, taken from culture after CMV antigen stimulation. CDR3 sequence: CATGNRDRALNEQFF. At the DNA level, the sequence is TGTGCCACCGGTAACCGGGACAGGGCGTTAAATGAGCAGTTCTTC.